Listed here are 9 T cell receptor beta chains from one sample, sequenced in a study of identical twins. TCRdb re-analysed the 5' RACE reads in MiXCR, keeping a single row per CDR3 protein. The data hold hundreds of thousands of distinct CDR3 sequences, with 21% observed a single time. These data are also associated with another study on T cells expressing NK-cell markers.

The sample consisted of PBMCs. The receptor source for this set is a young woman in good health.

This rearrangement joins TRBV12-3 or TRBV12-4 to TRBJ2-1, with 10 bases matching TRBD1. This CDR3 contains 14 residues. V was clipped by 6 bases and J by 4 bases; unmatched bases: 3. The CDR3 is CASRQGQGYNEQFF. CDR3 nucleotides: TGTGCCAGCAGGCAGGGACAGGGGTACAATGAGCAGTTCTTC.

There are a few counts of this clonotype. This chain joins TRBV20-1 and TRBJ2-3; 12 bases are shared with TRBD2. Germline values: CDR1 DFQATT, CDR2 SNEGSKA (reference sequence). CDR3 size: 15 residues. J gave up 4 bases and V 5 bases, and 7 bases lay outside the gene matches. The CDR3 is CSASRTSGAPDTQYF. Here the CDR3 DNA reads TGCAGTGCTTCGAGGACTAGCGGGGCGCCAGATACGCAGTATTTT.

The gene calls are TRBV12-3 or TRBV12-4 and TRBJ2-2; the match to TRBD2 covers 9 bases. V lost 8 bases, J lost 5 bases, and 12 bases stayed unmatched. The length of the CDR3 is 16 residues. CDR3 DNA sequence: TGTGCCAGCCCTCTAGCCCTAGCGGGGAGAACCGGGGAGCTGTTTTTT. Residues: CASPLALAGRTGELFF.

This clonotype was picked up a small number of times. The chain joins TRBV12-3 or TRBV12-4 to TRBJ2-3, with D tentatively TRBD2 (6 bases). V was pared by 7 bases and J by 2 bases, with 16 bases between. CDR3 length: 15 residues. The CDR3 DNA sequence: TGTGCCAGCACTCCGGCCGGGCGGGACACAGATACGCAGTATTTT. Protein product: CASTPAGRDTDTQYF.

The chain is built from TRBV11-3 and TRBJ1-2, with TRBD1 as a possible D gene (5 bases). Germline V CDR1 and CDR2: SGHNT, YENEEA. V was clipped by 2 bases and J by 1 base, with 11 bases between them. There are 15 residues in the CDR3. CDR3 loop: CASSLSSQVNYGYTF. The CDR3 bases are TGTGCCAGCAGCTTAAGCTCACAGGTTAACTATGGCTACACCTTC.

The sample holds a few counts of this clonotype. The chain carries TRBV6-1 and TRBJ2-2, with D perhaps TRBD1 or TRBD2 (6 bases each). The germline gives CDR1 MNHNS, CDR2 SASEGT. With 7 bases removed from V and 9 bases from J, the gap between germline ends came to 15 bases. The length of the CDR3 is 13 residues. The CDR3 is CASKGGAIRELFF. Written as DNA, the CDR3 is TGTGCCAGCAAGGGGGGCGCAATTAGGGAGCTGTTTTTT.

This CDR3 reads CASRTSWETQYF. The CDR3 nucleotides are TGTGCCAGCCGGACTAGCTGGGAGACCCAGTACTTC. The gene calls are TRBV7-9 and TRBJ2-5; TRBD2 matches at 8 bases. Trimming at V came to 8 bases and at J to 5 bases, leaving 4 bases not matched to a gene. From germline, CDR1 is SEHNR and CDR2 FQNEAQ (reference sequence). CDR3 length: 12 residues.

This clonotype was counted a few times. This chain connects TRBV12-3 or TRBV12-4 to TRBJ2-1; 7 positions agree with TRBD1. V lost 8 bases, J lost 1 base, and 5 bases stayed unmatched. The CDR3 totals 14 residues. The CDR3 DNA reads TGTGCCAGCTTATTGGGACAGTCCTACAATGAGCAGTTCTTC. Its translation: CASLLGQSYNEQFF.

The chain uses TRBV2 and TRBJ1-2; D gene uncertain. V dropped 7 bases and J dropped 0 bases, with 15 bases sitting between them. Germline V lookup: CDR1 SNHLY, CDR2 FYNNEI. The CDR3 is 15 residues long. This CDR3 is CASNPGRSSNYGYTF. The CDR3 nucleotides read TGTGCCAGCAACCCGGGAAGGTCGTCTAACTATGGCTACACCTTC.